This T cell receptor (beta chain) was identified in a study of control samples from healthy donors and cancer patients. Clones were sequenced by immunoSEQ multiplex PCR, and TCRdb holds only the in-frame ones, with some missing. Here the sample spans roughly 100,000 clones, 70% to 90% being singletons. The length of the CDR3 is 11 residues. Germline lookup yields CDR1 MDHEN and CDR2 SYDVKM. V lost 8 bases to trimming and J lost 4 bases, with 6 bases between them. This clone was picked up one time. This chain connects TRBV28 to TRBJ2-1; D gene uncertain. Sequencing used blood. The clonotype was recovered from a man aged 25 to 40 in good health. The CDR3 bases are TGTGCCAGCGGGGTTTACAATGAGCAGTTCTTC. Amino acid sequence: CASGVYNEQFF.